Listed below are T cell receptor beta chains from one sample, sequenced in a study of cytomegalovirus exposure and HLA in healthy donors. Data came from immunoSEQ multiplex PCR; TCRdb stores just in-frame clones and leaves some out. The sample holds roughly 130,000 clones, around 75% seen once. The sequencing input was PBMCs. All receptors derive from a man younger than 40 in good health and CMV-seronegative. Each CDR3 is given with its conserved first and last residue. The order of the fields is clone size, CDR3 length, D gene, V gene, J gene, CDR3 protein, CDR3 DNA. A D gene is named only where the DNA matches it firmly. Expanded clones get a size class; other rows say once, few or many, or leave the size out.

>.|14|TRBD2|TRBV27|TRBJ2-1
CASSLRLAGEGQFF
TGTGCCAGCAGTTTGAGACTAGCGGGGGAAGGTCAGTTCTTC
>.|13|.|TRBV27|TRBJ2-6
CASSLYGANGLTF
TGTGCCAGCAGTTTGTATGGGGCCAACGGCCTGACTTTC
>.|15|TRBD1|TRBV9|TRBJ2-3
CASSVRGLGTDTQYF
TGTGCCAGCAGCGTAAGGGGGCTTGGCACAGATACGCAGTATTTT
>few|16|TRBD1|TRBV14|TRBJ2-7
CASSPLIGDRTYEQYF
TGTGCCAGCAGCCCACTCATCGGGGACAGGACCTACGAGCAGTACTTC
>.|14|.|TRBV6-5|TRBJ2-7
CASSYSRGGHEQYF
TGTGCCAGCAGTTACTCAAGGGGGGGTCACGAGCAGTACTTC
>.|16|TRBD1|TRBV19|TRBJ2-2
CASSPGTGGGSGELFF
TGTGCCAGTAGTCCAGGGACAGGGGGTGGATCCGGGGAGCTGTTTTTT
>.|12|.|TRBV10-3|TRBJ2-1
CAIREDGAEQFF
TGTGCCATCAGAGAGGACGGAGCAGAGCAGTTCTTC
>once|16|.|TRBV2|TRBJ2-7
CASSEIPASLSYEQYF
TGTGCCAGCAGTGAAATACCAGCGAGTCTCTCCTACGAGCAGTACTTC
>.|15|TRBD1|TRBV27|TRBJ2-7
CASSEKGTGWSEQYF
TGTGCCAGCAGTGAAAAAGGGACAGGGTGGTCCGAGCAGTACTTC
>.|14|.|TRBV5-4|TRBJ2-7
CASPRDHTYYEQYF
TGTGCCAGCCCGCGGGACCATACTTACTACGAGCAGTACTTC
>.|14|TRBD1|TRBV5-1|TRBJ2-3
CASSRGQGTDTQYF
TGCGCCAGCAGCCGCGGACAGGGGACAGATACGCAGTATTTT
>.|14|TRBD2|TRBV5-1|TRBJ2-1
CASRLAGGRNEQFF
TGCGCCAGCAGACTAGCGGGGGGGAGAAATGAGCAGTTCTTC
>once|13|.|TRBV28|TRBJ2-3
CASSLQGTDTQYF
TGTGCCAGCAGTTTACAGGGCACAGATACGCAGTATTTT